This TCR beta chain was identified in a study of patients and donors after allogeneic stem cell transplantation. Each CDR3 protein is one row after TCRdb ran MiXCR on the RT-PCR reads. The profile shows about a million distinct CDR3 sequences, about a sixth of them singletons. Trimming took 4 bases from V and 9 from J; bases not matched to a gene: 9. This CDR3 comprises 14 residues. Germline CDR1 MGHRA, CDR2 YSYEKL. Source material: blood, either unsorted or a sorted T cell fraction (not recorded which). The sequence derives from a human donor who was either an allogeneic HSCT recipient or a stem cell or donor lymphocyte infusion donor (not recorded which). It is not recorded whose cells these are; they may come from a transplant donor. The chain carries TRBV4-1 and TRBJ2-1; 7 bases map to TRBD2. CDR3 DNA: TGCGCCAGCAGCCCGACTAGCTACGCTAGTGAGCAGTTCTTC. It is translated as CASSPTSYASEQFF.